This note documents a single T cell receptor (beta chain) sequence. Its antigen remains unknown. Germline assignment: CDR1 SGHTA and CDR2 FQGNSA. Trimming cost V 0 bases and J 9 bases, with 15 bases left between them. The CDR3 runs 15 residues. The data belong to a study of shared clonotypes between healthy human individuals. Study results and limitations: With four donors compared, approximately 5.5% of naive CD4 clonotypes were shared.

Every donor was a Caucasian adult from Nashville, Tennessee. The authors loaded roughly 200 ng DNA, around 32,000 T cell genomes, into sorted-subset replicate PCRs. Per the authors' pipeline: Filtering of immunoSEQ junctional sequences could not match full-length read filtering. TCRdb's table, derived via immunoSEQ multiplex PCR, lists solely in-frame clones and lacks some. The DNA gave D and trimming, while V, J and clone size come from that table. This sample yields some 1,400,000 clones, of which roughly 96% are seen a single time; about 1.2% belongs to the top ten. Specimen: naive CD4+ T cells sorted from blood. Subset here: CD45RA+ positively selected. This chain connects TRBV7-2 to TRBJ1-5; possible D gene TRBD1, 5 bases. This clonotype was sampled from a man aged 30-40 years in good health. The CDR3 loop reads CASSLAMGFRVPQHF. In DNA form, the CDR3 reads TGTGCCAGCAGCTTAGCGATGGGTTTCAGGGTGCCCCAGCATTTT.